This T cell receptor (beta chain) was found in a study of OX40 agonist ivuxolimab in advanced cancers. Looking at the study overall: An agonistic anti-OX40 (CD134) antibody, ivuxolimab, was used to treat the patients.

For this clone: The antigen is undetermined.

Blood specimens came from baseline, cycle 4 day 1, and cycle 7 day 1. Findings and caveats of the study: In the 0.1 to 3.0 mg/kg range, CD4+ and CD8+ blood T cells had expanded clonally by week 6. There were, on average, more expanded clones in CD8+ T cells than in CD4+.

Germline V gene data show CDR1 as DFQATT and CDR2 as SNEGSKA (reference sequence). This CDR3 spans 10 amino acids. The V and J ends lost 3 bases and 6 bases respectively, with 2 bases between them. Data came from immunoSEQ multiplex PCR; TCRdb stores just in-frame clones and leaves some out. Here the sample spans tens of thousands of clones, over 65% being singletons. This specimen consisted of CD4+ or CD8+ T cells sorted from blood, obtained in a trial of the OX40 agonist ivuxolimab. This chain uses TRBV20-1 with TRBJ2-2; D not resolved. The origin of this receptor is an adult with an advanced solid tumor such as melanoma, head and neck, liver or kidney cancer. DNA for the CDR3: TGCAGTGCTAGGGCCGGGGAGCTGTTTTTT. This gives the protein CSARAGELFF.